Sequencing of this T cell receptor (beta chain) was carried out in a study of OX40 agonist ivuxolimab in advanced cancers. Whole-study context: The dose-escalation cohort was over 65% male, with a mean age of around 60 years, ranging about 20 to 85. Whole-study results and caveats: At 0.1 to 3.0 mg/kg, clonal expansion of CD4+ and CD8+ blood T cells had occurred by week 6.

The germline gives CDR1 SGHRS, CDR2 YFSETQ. This CDR3 comprises 16 residues. Trimming at V came to 0 bases and at J to 4 bases, leaving 9 bases not matched to a gene. Remarks on this clone: Its antigen is still unknown.

Patients who had autoimmune disease history or got systemic immunosuppression were left out. This table comes from immunoSEQ multiplex PCR, and its TCRdb copy is limited to in-frame clones, with some not included. The data hold some 110,000 clones, with roughly 90% observed a single time. This rearrangement joins TRBV5-1 to TRBJ2-7; 8 bases are a match to TRBD2. This TCR was sampled from an adult with an advanced solid tumor such as melanoma, head and neck, liver or kidney cancer. The sample consisted of CD4+ or CD8+ T cells sorted from blood, taken in a trial of the OX40 agonist ivuxolimab. CDR3 loop: CASSLAAGGSEYEQYF. In nucleotides, the CDR3 is TGCGCCAGCAGCTTGGCCGCGGGGGGTTCGGAGTACGAGCAGTACTTC. The entire variable domain, with the rest obtained from reference TRBV5-1 and TRBJ2-7, is as follows: KAGVTQTPRYLIKTRGQQVTLSCSPISGHRSVSWYQQTPGQGLQFLFEYFSETQRNKGNFPGRFSGRQFSNSRSEMNVSTLELGDSALYLCASSLAAGGSEYEQYFGPGTRLTVT.